The 24 T cell receptor beta chains below were found in one sample sequenced in a study of blood T cells in healthy people across ages (dated by TCRdb to about 2015). Library preparation employed 5' RACE. The sequencer listed for this sample is Illumina HiSeq 2500. A second PCR of about 6 to 11 cycles was run with a J-beta primer mix and a sample-barcoded 5' primer. The public reads were reanalyzed by TCRdb: fastp trimming at Q25, MiXCR alignment, in-frame beta chains only. Rows merge per CDR3 protein into single entries with the most common DNA and genes. The sample table records approximately 670,000 distinct CDR3 sequences; approximately 40% of these occur just once. The ten largest clones represent around 30% of the sample. Sample: blood. These receptors were taken from a man at least 80 years old in good health.

This clonotype occurred many times. The chain links TRBV5-1 to TRBJ1-2, with 7 bases lining up with TRBD1. The CDR3 has 13 residues. Germline V gene sequence: CDR1 SGHRS, CDR2 YFSETQ. V shed 4 bases and J 7 bases; nucleotides not matched to a gene: 7. The CDR3 bases are TGCGCCAGCAGCAACGCGGCAGGGGGTGGCTACACCTTC. This encodes CASSNAAGGGYTF.

The chain carries TRBV3-1 and TRBJ2-1, with TRBD1 matching over 9 bases. CDR1 LGHDT and CDR2 YNNKEL come from the germline V gene (reference sequence). After removal of 2 bases from V and 9 bases from J, the junction contained 11 bases not matched to a gene. The CDR3 has 16 residues. CDR3 protein: CASSQSLGQGVSEQFF. The DNA of the CDR3 is TGTGCCAGCAGCCAATCTTTGGGACAGGGAGTTTCTGAGCAGTTCTTC.

This clonotype was observed a handful of times. The chain has TRBV7-2 and TRBJ2-2; TRBD2 matches at 10 bases. The J segment lost 5 bases and the V segment lost 2 bases, leaving 2 bases of the junction unmatched. CDR3 length: 15 residues. CDR1 and CDR2 (germline): SGHTA, FQGNSA. The chain's CDR3 is CASSLRTSGTGELFF. The CDR3 DNA is TGTGCCAGCAGCTTACGGACTAGCGGAACCGGGGAGCTGTTTTTT. The full variable domain, with the rest looked up from reference TRBV7-2 and TRBJ2-2, is GAGVSQSPSNKVTEKGKDVELRCDPISGHTALYWYRQSLGQGLEFLIYFQGNSAPDKSGLPSDRFSAERTGGSVSTLTIQRTQQEDSAVYLCASSLRTSGTGELFFGEGSRLTVL.

This clonotype was counted at least ten times. V and J are TRBV20-1 and TRBJ2-1, with 8 bases matching TRBD2. The CDR3 consists of 15 residues. Trimming took 5 bases from V and 4 from J; bases not matched to a gene: 10. Germline V gene sequence: CDR1 DFQATT, CDR2 SNEGSKA (reference sequence). The CDR3 loop is CSAPGRGGIYNEQFF. CDR3 DNA sequence: TGCAGTGCTCCGGGCCGGGGGGGGATTTACAATGAGCAGTTCTTC.

As concerns this clonotype: This may come from a read error, since a much larger clone is one base off. The V gene is TRBV7-2, the J gene TRBJ2-1, with D possibly being TRBD2 (5 bases). Germline CDR1 and CDR2: SGHTA and FQGNSA. V lost 5 bases and J lost 5, with 13 bases in between. This CDR3 contains 14 residues. The CDR3 reads CASSVEGWDNEQFF. The CDR3 DNA reads TGTGCCAGCAGCGTAGAGGGTTGGGACAATGAGCAGTTCTTC.

This chain joins TRBV7-2 and TRBJ2-5; the match to TRBD2 covers 7 bases. This CDR3 region has 16 residues. Germline V gene sequence: CDR1 SGHTA, CDR2 FQGNSA. J lost 1 base, V lost 4 bases, and 9 bases had no gene match. The CDR3 region has the DNA TGTGCCAGCAGCTCCGGACTAGTCGGGGGCCAAGAGACCCAGTACTTC. Translated, it gives CASSSGLVGGQETQYF. Combining the CDR3 with reference TRBV7-2 and TRBJ2-5 gives the whole variable domain GAGVSQSPSNKVTEKGKDVELRCDPISGHTALYWYRQSLGQGLEFLIYFQGNSAPDKSGLPSDRFSAERTGGSVSTLTIQRTQQEDSAVYLCASSSGLVGGQETQYFGPGTRLLVL.

The J gene is TRBJ2-2, the V gene TRBV9; D gene ambiguous. Trimming cost V 0 bases and J 2 bases, with 14 bases left between them. Germline CDR1 reads SGDLS; CDR2 reads YYNGEE. The CDR3 extends over 17 amino acids. In nucleotides, the CDR3 is TGTGCCAGCAGCGTAGTACCAGTAACCTTAAACACCGGGGAGCTGTTTTTT. Its protein is CASSVVPVTLNTGELFF.

The V and J genes are TRBV4-2 and TRBJ2-1, with a weak D call TRBD2 (7 bases). The last part of the DNA fits TRBJ2-7 better; the J call may be wrong. This CDR3 spans 19 amino acids. Germline assignment: CDR1 LGHNA and CDR2 YNFKEQ. The CDR3 loop is CASSPGPWGGASSYNEQYF. For the CDR3, the DNA is TGTGCCAGCAGCCCGGGCCCATGGGGGGGGGCTTCGAGTTACAATGAGCAGTACTTC.

The chain carries TRBV6-5 and TRBJ1-2, with D possibly being TRBD1 (5 bases). Trimming stripped 6 bases from V and 4 bases from J, with 9 bases between. The germline V gene has CDR1 MNHEY and CDR2 SVGAGI. CDR3 size: 12 residues. CDR3 in amino acids: CASSDSSYGYTF. The CDR3 DNA reads TGTGCCAGCAGCGACAGCTCCTATGGCTACACCTTC.

The chain joins TRBV6-2 or TRBV6-3 to TRBJ2-1, with D possibly TRBD1 on 6 matching bases. Germline V gives CDR1 MNHEY, CDR2 SVGEGT. The CDR3 contains 14 residues. Trimming cost V 4 bases and J 6 bases, with 13 bases left between them. CDR3 loop: CASSLDSLGNEQFF. The CDR3 DNA follows: TGTGCCAGCAGTTTGGACAGTCTAGGCAATGAGCAGTTCTTC.

CDR3 residues: CASSQDRTRRAETQYF. CDR3 coding DNA: TGTGCCAGCAGCCAAGATCGGACCCGGAGGGCGGAGACCCAGTACTTC. The J gene is TRBJ2-5, the V gene TRBV14; the D gene is possibly TRBD2 (6 bases). Trimming took 0 bases from V and 5 from J, leaving 16 bases between them. The CDR3 runs 16 residues. The germline V gene has CDR1 SGHDN and CDR2 FVKESK.

The rearrangement joins TRBV5-1 to TRBJ2-7; TRBD1 might be the D (6 bases). The CDR3 totals 16 residues. The V gene lost 0 bases and the J gene lost 3 bases, with 16 bases spanning the gap. Germline-derived CDR1 and CDR2 are SGHRS and YFSETQ. The CDR3 sequence is CASSLVPGDTSYEQYF. CDR3 nucleotides: TGCGCCAGCAGCTTGGTACCAGGGGATACTAGCTACGAGCAGTACTTC.

There are a few counts of this clonotype. V gene TRBV5-5 combines with J gene TRBJ1-5; TRBD1 matches at 8 bases. With V trimmed by 0 bases and J by 5 bases, 4 bases remained unmatched. The CDR3 has 15 amino acids. The germline gives CDR1 SGHKS, CDR2 YYEKEE (reference sequence). CDR3 nucleotide sequence: TGTGCCAGCAGCTTGGGAGACAGGGGATATCAGCCCCAGCATTTT. Residues: CASSLGDRGYQPQHF.

In this sample, this clonotype turned up a few times. The genes are TRBV6-2 or TRBV6-3 and TRBJ2-1, with 7 bases fitting TRBD1. Looked up from germline, CDR1 is MNHEY and CDR2 is SVGEGT. The CDR3 consists of 13 residues. The V and J ends lost 5 bases and 8 bases, in that order; junction bases with no gene match: 6. CDR3 in amino acids: CASSETGTDEQFF. In nucleotides, the CDR3 is TGTGCCAGCAGTGAGACAGGGACGGATGAGCAGTTCTTC.

This clonotype was observed at least ten times. V gene TRBV20-1 combines with J gene TRBJ2-3; D remains unclear. Between the trimmed V and J ends, which lost 5 bases and 5 bases, there was a span of 14 bases. The CDR3 is made up of 13 amino acids. The V gene's germline CDR1 is DFQATT and CDR2 SNEGSKA (reference sequence). In DNA form, the CDR3 reads TGCAGTGCTGGTTTGGTAGACGGAGATACGCAGTATTTT. It specifies CSAGLVDGDTQYF.

The chain employs TRBV30 and TRBJ1-2; D is possibly TRBD1 (6 bases). CDR1 and CDR2 (germline): GTSNPN, SVGIG (reference sequence). The CDR3 totals 13 residues. Trimming removed 2 bases at V and 8 bases at J, with 15 bases between. CDR3 bases: TGTGCCTGGAGTCGACAGGTTTCGTCCGGCTACACCTTC. The encoded protein is CAWSRQVSSGYTF. The full variable domain, completed using reference TRBV30 and TRBJ1-2, is SQTIHQWPATLVQPVGSPLSLECTVEGTSNPNLYWYRQAAGRGLQLLFYSVGIGQISSEVPQNLSASRPQDRQFILSSKKLLLSDSGFYLCAWSRQVSSGYTFGSGTRLTVV.

This clonotype was counted between two and nine times. V usage is TRBV4-3 and J usage is TRBJ2-5; 12 positions match TRBD2. The end of the DNA is better explained by TRBJ2-7, so the J call may be wrong. The germline V gene has CDR1 LGHNA and CDR2 YSLEER. This CDR3 has 16 residues. For the CDR3, the DNA is TGCGCCAGCAGCCAAGAGATAGGACTAGCGGGAAGCGAGCAGTACTTC. Its protein product is CASSQEIGLAGSEQYF.

The chain carries TRBV2 and TRBJ2-1; D is possibly TRBD2 (5 bases). The DNA end is more similar to TRBJ2-7, so the J call may be wrong. Germline CDR1 SNHLY, CDR2 FYNNEI. The CDR3 extends over 15 amino acids. CDR3 nucleotide sequence: TGTGCCAGCAGTGAGTCTAGCTTCCCCTACAATGAGCAGTACTTC. It yields the protein CASSESSFPYNEQYF.

This clonotype has more than one count but fewer than ten. The germline gene is not matched at one end of the junction; a read error may be the cause. This sequence joins TRBV20-1 and TRBJ2-1, with TRBD2 as a possible D gene (5 bases). The CDR3 sequence is 18 residues long. The germline CDR1 and CDR2 sequences are DFQATT and SNEGSKA (reference sequence). The CDR3 here is CGARDVVAEGRLASEQFF. CDR3 sequence (DNA): TGCGGTGCTAGAGATGTGGTGGCTGAGGGCCGACTCGCAAGCGAGCAGTTCTTC.

This chain connects TRBV12-3 or TRBV12-4 to TRBJ2-3; the D gene could be TRBD1 or TRBD2 (5 bases each). V lost 0 bases, J lost 0 bases, and 13 bases lay in between. This CDR3 is built from 17 residues. CDR3 coding DNA: TGTGCCAGCAGTTTAGCAGTCGGGACCCAGAGCACAGATACGCAGTATTTT. Protein: CASSLAVGTQSTDTQYF.

A single count supports this clonotype. The chain links TRBV15 to TRBJ2-1; 13 nucleotides match TRBD2. The CDR3 consists of 18 residues. Germline assignment: CDR1 LNHNV and CDR2 YYDKDF (reference sequence). V shed 2 bases, J shed 6 bases, and the junction held 10 bases outside the gene matches. The CDR3 region is CATSRLELAGGWSNEQFF. The CDR3 DNA is TGTGCCACCAGCAGACTGGAACTAGCGGGAGGGTGGAGCAATGAGCAGTTCTTC. Drawing the rest from reference TRBV15 and TRBJ2-1, the complete variable domain is DAMVIQNPRYQVTQFGKPVTLSCSQTLNHNVMYWYQQKSSQAPKLLFHYYDKDFNNEADTPDNFQSRRPNTSFCFLDIRSPGLGDTAMYLCATSRLELAGGWSNEQFFGPGTRLTVL.

The chain carries TRBV20-1 and TRBJ2-1; the D gene is possibly TRBD1 (5 bases). The assigned J gene may be wrong: the sequence end matches TRBJ2-7 better. CDR1 is DFQATT and CDR2 is SNEGSKA in the germline V gene (reference sequence). This CDR3 contains 17 residues. The CDR3 sequence: CSARSGAAGSGYNEQYF. The CDR3 coding sequence is TGCAGTGCTAGGTCCGGAGCTGCAGGGTCAGGATACAATGAGCAGTACTTC.

The V and J genes are TRBV5-1 and TRBJ2-7, with 8 nucleotides matching TRBD2. J lost 6 bases, V lost 4 bases, and 6 bases had no gene match. The CDR3 covers 13 residues. Germline V lookup: CDR1 SGHRS, CDR2 YFSETQ. CDR3 in DNA: TGCGCCAGCAGCAAGGGACTAGACTGCGAGCAGTACTTC. Amino acids: CASSKGLDCEQYF.

In this sample, this clonotype turned up many times. The chain is built from TRBV6-5 and TRBJ1-1; 7 bases line up with TRBD1. This CDR3 spans 14 amino acids. The V gene end was trimmed by 6 bases and the J gene end by 1 base; junction bases not matched to a gene: 5. CDR1 is MNHEY and CDR2 is SVGAGI in the germline V gene. The CDR3 region has the DNA TGTGCCAGCAGCGTGACAGGGAGGAACACTGAAGCTTTCTTT. It translates to CASSVTGRNTEAFF.